What follows are 6 T cell receptor beta chains derived from one specimen sequenced in a study of T cell repertoires in cytomegalovirus infection. Antigen specificity for these receptors is unknown. Each CDR3 protein gets one entry after TCRdb re-called the reads with MiXCR. The sample consists of 600,000 to 700,000 distinct CDR3 sequences, about 30% of them appearing once. The specimen was cultured PBMCs, collected from culture after CMV antigen stimulation. These receptor sequences come from a human donor in good health (CMV status not recorded). Some clones in this sample may be carry-over from other donors' samples.

The J gene is TRBJ2-7, the V gene TRBV5-1; 7 bases are shared with TRBD2. The CDR3 sequence is 15 residues long. V lost 0 bases and J lost 4; bases outside the gene matches: 7. Germline values: CDR1 SGHRS, CDR2 YFSETQ. The DNA for the CDR3 is TGCGCCAGCAGCTTGGAAGAGGGAGGGTGGTACGAGCAGTACTTC. Translation: CASSLEEGGWYEQYF.

V and J are TRBV10-3 and TRBJ2-5, with D unresolved. In germline, CDR1 is ENHRY, CDR2 SYGVKD. This CDR3 is 13 amino acids long. V lost 4 bases to trimming and J lost 5 bases, with 11 bases between them. CDR3 sequence (DNA): TGTGCCATCAGTGGGCAGGAGAGGGAGACCCAGTACTTC. Its protein is CAISGQERETQYF.

The sample holds many counts of this clonotype. The chain links TRBV7-2 to TRBJ1-5, with 8 positions matching TRBD1. The CDR3 covers 14 residues. V shed 3 bases and J 6 bases; nucleotides not matched to a gene: 4. The germline V gene encodes CDR1 SGHTA and CDR2 FQGNSA. CDR3 protein: CASSFLTGGQPQHF. DNA for the CDR3: TGTGCCAGCAGCTTTCTTACAGGGGGTCAGCCCCAGCATTTT.

This clonotype was seen a handful of times. The chain is built from TRBV5-6 and TRBJ1-2; TRBD1 agrees at 7 bases. Germline V lookup: CDR1 SGHDT, CDR2 YYEEEE. Germline trimming cut 4 bases from V and 1 base from J; bases unmatched to any gene: 7. The CDR3 spans 15 residues. The CDR3 here is CASSRTGAYNYGYTF. The CDR3 DNA reads as TGTGCCAGCAGCCGAACAGGGGCCTATAACTATGGCTACACCTTC.

A few counts support this clonotype. The rearrangement joins TRBV6-2 or TRBV6-3 to TRBJ2-7, with TRBD2 matching 8 bases. This CDR3 has 16 residues. The V and J ends lost 5 bases and 5 bases, in that order; junction bases with no gene match: 14. Per germline, CDR1 MNHEY and CDR2 SVGEGT. CDR3 protein: CASSTRWEREMNEQYF. CDR3 bases: TGTGCCAGCAGTACCCGGTGGGAGCGGGAGATGAACGAGCAGTACTTC.

As for this clonotype: An end of the junction does not agree with germline; a read error may underlie this. The chain couples TRBV5-3 to TRBJ2-1; 8 positions agree with TRBD2. TRBV5-3 is assigned to the ORF class and has an uncertain function. The length of the CDR3 is 15 residues. The CDR3 region is CASSLDRAGVGGQFF. DNA for the CDR3: TGTGCCAGCAGCTTGGACCGAGCGGGAGTAGGTGGGCAGTTCTTC.